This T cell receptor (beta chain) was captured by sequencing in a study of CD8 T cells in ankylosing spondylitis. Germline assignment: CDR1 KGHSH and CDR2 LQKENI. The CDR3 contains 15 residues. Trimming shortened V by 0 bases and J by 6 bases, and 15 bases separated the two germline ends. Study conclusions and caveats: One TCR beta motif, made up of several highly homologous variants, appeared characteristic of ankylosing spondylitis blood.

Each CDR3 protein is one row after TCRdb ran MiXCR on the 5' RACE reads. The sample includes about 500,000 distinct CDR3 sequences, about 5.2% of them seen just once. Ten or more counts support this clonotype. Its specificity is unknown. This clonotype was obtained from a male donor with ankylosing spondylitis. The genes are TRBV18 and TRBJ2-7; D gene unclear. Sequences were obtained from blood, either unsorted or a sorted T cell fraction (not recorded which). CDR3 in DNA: TGTGCCAGCTCACCACCGGACGGGCGCACAACCGAGCAGTACTTC. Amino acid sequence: CASSPPDGRTTEQYF.